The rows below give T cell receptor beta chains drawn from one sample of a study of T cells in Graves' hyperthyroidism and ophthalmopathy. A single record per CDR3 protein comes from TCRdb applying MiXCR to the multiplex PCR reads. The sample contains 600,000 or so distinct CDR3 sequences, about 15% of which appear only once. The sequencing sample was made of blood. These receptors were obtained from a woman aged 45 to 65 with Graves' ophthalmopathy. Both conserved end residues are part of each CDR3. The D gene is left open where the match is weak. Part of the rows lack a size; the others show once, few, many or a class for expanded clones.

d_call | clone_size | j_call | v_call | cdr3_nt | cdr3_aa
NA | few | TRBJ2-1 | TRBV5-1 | TGCGCCAGCAGCTTTACTAGCTATGAGCAGTTCTTC | CASSFTSYEQFF
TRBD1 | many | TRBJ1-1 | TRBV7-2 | TGTGCCAGCAGCTTAGCAGGGGGCGTTTACACTGAAGCTTTCTTT | CASSLAGGVYTEAFF
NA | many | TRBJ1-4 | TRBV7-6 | TGTGCCAGCAGCTTAGTCCAAGGGGAGGAAAAACTGTTTTTT | CASSLVQGEEKLFF
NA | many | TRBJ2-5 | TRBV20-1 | TGCAGTGCTAGAGATCTCACCGTCTCAGGGAGCCAGTACTTC | CSARDLTVSGSQYF
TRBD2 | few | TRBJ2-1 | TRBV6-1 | TGTGCCAGCAGTGATCAGCGGGAGAACTTGGATGAGCAGTTCTTC | CASSDQRENLDEQFF
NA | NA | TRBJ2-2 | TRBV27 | TGTGCCACCAGGCGCGTTCGGGCCGGGGAGCTGTTTTTT | CATRRVRAGELFF
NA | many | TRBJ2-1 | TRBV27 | TGTGCCAGCAGTTTAGCCGCGGGAACATACAATGAGCAGTTCTTC | CASSLAAGTYNEQFF
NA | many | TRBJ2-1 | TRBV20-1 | TGCAGTCTAGACAGTTCTCTAAGTGGCTCCTACAATGAGCAGTTCTTC | CSLDSSLSGSYNEQFF
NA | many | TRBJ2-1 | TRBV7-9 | TGTGCCAGCATTAGCGGAAACTACAATGAGCAGTTCTTC | CASISGNYNEQFF
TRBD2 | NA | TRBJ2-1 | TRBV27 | TGTGCCAGCAGTTTATGGCGCGGGAGGGTCTACAATGAGCAGTTCTTC | CASSLWRGRVYNEQFF
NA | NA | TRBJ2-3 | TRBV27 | TGTGCCAGCAGTTTATCTCGGGGGCCGGGCACAGATACGCAGTATTTT | CASSLSRGPGTDTQYF
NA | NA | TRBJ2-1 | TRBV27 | TGTGCCAGCAGTTCCATTCACAGAGGTGAGCAGTTCTTC | CASSSIHRGEQFF
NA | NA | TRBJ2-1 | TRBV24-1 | TGTGCCACCAGGATGGGGTATGAGCAGTTCTTC | CATRMGYEQFF
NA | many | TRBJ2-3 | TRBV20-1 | TGCAGTGCTAGTAGCCCCGAGACAGATACGCAGTATTTT | CSASSPETDTQYF
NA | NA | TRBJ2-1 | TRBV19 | TGTGCCAGTAGCACGTGGTTAGGCCGCTACAATGAGCAGTTCTTC | CASSTWLGRYNEQFF
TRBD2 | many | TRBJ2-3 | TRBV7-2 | TGTGCCAGCAGCCGCGGGGGGGTGGGCACAGATACGCAGTATTTT | CASSRGGVGTDTQYF
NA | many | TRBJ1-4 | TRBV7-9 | TGTGCCAGCAGCTTAGTGGAGGAAAAACTGTTTTTT | CASSLVEEKLFF
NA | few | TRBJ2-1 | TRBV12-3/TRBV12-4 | TGTGCCAGCAATAAGGGGCCAGTATTTACCTACAATGAGCAGTTCTTC | CASNKGPVFTYNEQFF
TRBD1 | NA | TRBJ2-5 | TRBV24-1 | TGTGCCACCAGTGATTTAGGGGGCTCTTTTGGAGAGACCCAGTACTTC | CATSDLGGSFGETQYF
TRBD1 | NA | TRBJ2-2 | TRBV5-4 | TGTGCCAGCAGCTTAGGGGGGACAGGGCCCACCGGGGAGCTGTTTTTT | CASSLGGTGPTGELFF
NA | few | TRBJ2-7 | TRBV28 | TGTGCCAGCAGAAAAAGACGGAGTAGCTCCTACGAGCAGTACTTC | CASRKRRSSSYEQYF
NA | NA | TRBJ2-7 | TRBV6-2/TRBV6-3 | TGTGCCAGCAAAGAGAGGGACGAGCAGTACTTC | CASKERDEQYF
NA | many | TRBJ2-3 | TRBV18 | TGTGCCAGCTCACCACCCACCAGCACAGATACGCAGTATTTT | CASSPPTSTDTQYF
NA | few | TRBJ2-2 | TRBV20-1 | TGCAGTGCTAGAGATATGACAGGGCGGGGCACCGGGGAGCTGTTTTTT | CSARDMTGRGTGELFF
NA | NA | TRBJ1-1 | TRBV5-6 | TGTGCCAGCAGCTTGGGCAGGGACCTTGAAGCTTTCTTT | CASSLGRDLEAFF
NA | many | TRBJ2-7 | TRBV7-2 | TGTGCCAGCAGCTTAGCCCAGGGGACGACCTACGAGCAGTACTTC | CASSLAQGTTYEQYF
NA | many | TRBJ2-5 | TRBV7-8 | TGTGCCAGCAGCTTAGCCGTGAATTGGGCCCCCGATCCGGAGACCCAGTACTTC | CASSLAVNWAPDPETQYF
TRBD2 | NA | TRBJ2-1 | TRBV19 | TGTGCCAGTAGTATATTTACTAGCGGGGACAATGAGCAGTTCTTC | CASSIFTSGDNEQFF
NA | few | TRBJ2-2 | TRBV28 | TGTGCCAGCAGTTTAAGACTAGTTGGCACCGGGGAGCTGTTTTTT | CASSLRLVGTGELFF
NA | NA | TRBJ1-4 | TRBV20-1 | TGCAGTGCTAGAGGGCTTAATGAAAAACTGTTTTTT | CSARGLNEKLFF
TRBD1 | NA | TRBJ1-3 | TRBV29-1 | TGCAGCGTTACCCCGGGGACAGGGGACAGAAACACCATATATTTT | CSVTPGTGDRNTIYF
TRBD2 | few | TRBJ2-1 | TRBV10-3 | TGTGCCATCAGTGAGCCTGGGACTAGCGGGACCCCATTACAGGGCAATGAGCAGTTCTTC | CAISEPGTSGTPLQGNEQFF
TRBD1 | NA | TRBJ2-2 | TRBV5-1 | TGCGCCAGCAGCCCGGGGACAGTAGGAACCGGGGAGCTGTTTTTT | CASSPGTVGTGELFF
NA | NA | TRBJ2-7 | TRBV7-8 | TGTGCCAGCAGCTCGGGGATCTTACTCTACGAGCAGTACTTC | CASSSGILLYEQYF
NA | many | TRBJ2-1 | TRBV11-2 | TGTGCCAGCAGCCATAACCGTGGTGAGCAGTTCTTC | CASSHNRGEQFF
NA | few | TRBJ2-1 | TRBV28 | TGTGCCGTATCGGGGGCCAAAGGCTACAATGAGCAGTTCTTC | CAVSGAKGYNEQFF
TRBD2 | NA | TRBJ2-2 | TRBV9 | TGTGCCAGCAGCGCCCATAGCGGGAGTCGGTACACCGGGGAGCTGTTTTTT | CASSAHSGSRYTGELFF
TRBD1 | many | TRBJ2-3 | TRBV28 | TGTGCCAGCAGGCAGACAGGGGGAAAGGATACGCAGTATTTT | CASRQTGGKDTQYF
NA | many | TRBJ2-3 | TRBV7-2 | TGTGCCAGCAGCTTAGTTAGCACTAGCACAGATACGCAGTATTTT | CASSLVSTSTDTQYF
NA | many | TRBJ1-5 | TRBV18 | TGTGCCAGCTCACCACCCGGGGTTGGTAATCAGCCCCAGCATTTT | CASSPPGVGNQPQHF